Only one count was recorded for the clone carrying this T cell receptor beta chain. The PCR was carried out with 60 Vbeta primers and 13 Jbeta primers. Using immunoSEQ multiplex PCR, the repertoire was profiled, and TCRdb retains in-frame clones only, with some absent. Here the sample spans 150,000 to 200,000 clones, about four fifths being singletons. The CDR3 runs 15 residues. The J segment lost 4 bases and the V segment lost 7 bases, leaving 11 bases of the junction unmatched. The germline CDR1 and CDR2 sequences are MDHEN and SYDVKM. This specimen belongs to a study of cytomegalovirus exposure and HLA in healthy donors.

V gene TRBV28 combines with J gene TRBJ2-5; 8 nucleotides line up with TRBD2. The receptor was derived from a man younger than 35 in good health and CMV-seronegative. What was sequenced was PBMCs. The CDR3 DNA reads TGTGCCAGCAAGGTGTTTAGCGGGATAGGAGAGACCCAGTACTTC. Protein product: CASKVFSGIGETQYF.